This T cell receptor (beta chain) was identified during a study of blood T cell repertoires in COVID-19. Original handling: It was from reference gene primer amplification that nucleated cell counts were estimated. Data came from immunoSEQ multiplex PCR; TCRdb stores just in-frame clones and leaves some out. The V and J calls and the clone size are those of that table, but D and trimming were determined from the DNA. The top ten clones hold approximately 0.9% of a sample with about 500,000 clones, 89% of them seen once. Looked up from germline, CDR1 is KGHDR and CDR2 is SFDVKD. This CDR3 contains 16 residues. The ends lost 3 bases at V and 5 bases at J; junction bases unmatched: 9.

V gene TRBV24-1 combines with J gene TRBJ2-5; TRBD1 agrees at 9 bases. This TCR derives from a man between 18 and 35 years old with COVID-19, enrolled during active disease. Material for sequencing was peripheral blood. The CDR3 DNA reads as TGTGCCACCAGTGATGACGCCGGGACAGGGAGGGAGACCCAGTACTTC. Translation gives CATSDDAGTGRETQYF.